The 16 T cell receptor beta chains presented below share a single source sample, sequenced in a study of cytomegalovirus exposure and HLA in healthy donors. PCR primers comprised 60 Vbeta and 13 Jbeta primers. The data were produced by immunoSEQ multiplex PCR, yet TCRdb's version contains in-frame clones alone and is incomplete. The table has approximately 260,000 clones, 84% seen once. The material sequenced was PBMCs. The receptors were sampled from a woman in her thirties or forties in good health and CMV-seropositive.

This clone was found once. V usage is TRBV10-1 and J usage is TRBJ2-7; 7 bases are a match to TRBD2. The germline gives CDR1 WNHNN, CDR2 SYGVQD (reference sequence). CDR3 length: 17 residues. The trim removed 3 bases at V and 2 bases at J, leaving 13 bases unmatched. CDR3: CASSDGGREGSAYEQYF. CDR3 DNA: TGCGCCAGCAGTGATGGGGGGAGGGAAGGGTCAGCCTACGAGCAGTACTTC.

The count of this clone is one. The chain recombines TRBV4-3 with TRBJ2-5; possible D gene TRBD1, 6 bases. Trimming pared 4 bases from V and 3 bases from J, leaving 9 bases between. Germline-derived CDR1 and CDR2 are LGHNA and YSLEER. CDR3 length equals 13 residues. CDR3 coding DNA: TGCGCCAGCAGCCCGAACAGGGAAGAGACCCAGTACTTC. As protein: CASSPNREETQYF.

The CDR3 loop reads CASSSPGQGAYEQYF. For the CDR3, the DNA is TGTGCCAGCAGTTCTCCGGGACAGGGGGCCTACGAGCAGTACTTC. The chain is built from TRBV6-5 and TRBJ2-7; 11 positions match TRBD1. CDR3 length: 15 amino acids. Germline V gives CDR1 MNHEY, CDR2 SVGAGI. Germline trimming cut 4 bases from V and 2 bases from J; bases unmatched to any gene: 4.

This chain uses TRBV18 with TRBJ2-5; TRBD1 agrees at 8 bases. CDR3 length: 16 amino acids. V trimming: 1 base; J trimming: 1 base; junction bases outside the gene matches: 5. The germline V gene has CDR1 KGHSH and CDR2 LQKENI. This CDR3 is CASSPLGQGPQETQYF. Written as DNA, the CDR3 is TGTGCCAGCTCACCACTAGGACAGGGCCCCCAAGAGACCCAGTACTTC.

The rearrangement uses TRBV2 and TRBJ2-7, with TRBD1 identical over 10 bases. The CDR3 covers 15 residues. Germline CDR1 is SNHLY and CDR2 is FYNNEI. Trimming took 6 bases from V and 6 from J; bases not matched to a gene: 11. The chain's CDR3 is CASRDRTGGSLEQYF. The CDR3 DNA follows: TGTGCCAGCAGGGATCGGACAGGGGGATCTCTCGAGCAGTACTTC. The whole variable domain, remainder taken from reference TRBV2 and TRBJ2-7, is EPEVTQTPSHQVTQMGQEVILRCVPISNHLYFYWYRQILGQKVEFLVSFYNNEISEKSEIFDDQFSVERPDGSNFTLKIRSTKLEDSAMYFCASRDRTGGSLEQYFGPGTRLTVT.

The chain combines TRBV9 with TRBJ2-1, with 11 bases lining up with TRBD2. Germline V lookup: CDR1 SGDLS, CDR2 YYNGEE. The CDR3 extends over 15 amino acids. The J segment lost 9 bases and the V segment lost 2 bases, leaving 7 bases of the junction unmatched. The CDR3 loop is CASSVELAGVAEQFF. The CDR3 bases are TGTGCCAGCAGCGTCGAACTAGCGGGAGTGGCTGAGCAGTTCTTC.

The rearrangement links TRBV10-3 to TRBJ2-2; TRBD2 might be the D (6 bases). CDR1 is ENHRY and CDR2 is SYGVKD in the germline V gene. Trimming cost V 4 bases and J 0 bases, with 6 bases left between them. The CDR3 totals 14 residues. In DNA form, the CDR3 reads TGTGCCATCAGTGGGAGGGCGAACACCGGGGAGCTGTTTTTT. It codes for CAISGRANTGELFF.

The chain links TRBV29-1 to TRBJ2-5; TRBD2 matches 11 bases. The J call may not be correct, given that the DNA end is closer to TRBJ2-7. Germline V CDR1 and CDR2: SQVTM, ANQGSEA. The CDR3 extends over 15 amino acids. CDR3 region: CSVEALAGGGYEQYF. For the CDR3, the DNA is TGCAGCGTTGAAGCGCTAGCGGGAGGTGGCTACGAGCAGTACTTC.

As for this clone: The junction differs from germline at one of its ends, possibly a read error. V and J are TRBV15 and TRBJ2-7; TRBD2 might be the D (5 bases). Germline CDR1 LNHNV, CDR2 YYDKDF (reference sequence). The CDR3 contains 13 residues. The CDR3 spells CAPSHSGSHEQYF. The CDR3 bases are TGTGCCCCCAGCCACTCGGGAAGCCACGAGCAGTACTTC.

The rearrangement uses TRBV21-1 and TRBJ1-1; the table's D call, TRBD1, has no DNA check behind it. TRBV21-1 is a documented pseudogene. The CDR3 sequence is 12 residues long. For the CDR3, the DNA is TGTGCCAGCATTAAAACAGGGGGCCGAGCTTTCTTT. Translated: CASIKTGGRAFF.

This chain connects TRBV9 to TRBJ2-1, with unresolved D. Germline assignment: CDR1 SGDLS and CDR2 YYNGEE. This CDR3 is built from 14 residues. V lost 4 bases and J lost 9, with 17 bases in between. The CDR3 nucleotides are TGTGCCAGCAGCCTCGTAGATGATTCGGGTGAGCAGTTCTTC. It codes for CASSLVDDSGEQFF.

This clone was counted a single time. DNA of the CDR3: TGTGCCACCAGCAGACAGGGGAACACTGAAGCTTTCTTT. Its protein product is CATSRQGNTEAFF. This rearrangement joins TRBV15 to TRBJ1-1; TRBD1 might be the D (5 bases). The CDR3 consists of 13 residues. Between the trimmed V and J ends, which lost 2 bases and 1 base, there was a span of 5 bases. Germline assignment: CDR1 LNHNV and CDR2 YYDKDF (reference sequence).

The V gene is TRBV27, the J gene TRBJ2-1, with TRBD1 matching 7 bases. The V and J ends lost 5 bases and 13 bases, in that order; junction bases with no gene match: 8. The germline V gene encodes CDR1 MNHEY and CDR2 SMNVEV (reference sequence). The length of the CDR3 is 12 residues. The DNA for the CDR3 is TGTGCCAGCAGTCGATACAGGGGTCGACAGTTCTTC. As protein: CASSRYRGRQFF.

Turning to this clone: The junction does not match germline at one end; this may be a read error. The chain is built from TRBV7-9 and TRBJ1-5, with unresolved D. The CDR3 runs to 12 residues. Germline V gives CDR1 SEHNR, CDR2 FQNEAQ (reference sequence). As DNA, the CDR3 is TGTTCCAGCAGCCCCACGGGTCAGCCCCAGCATTTT. Protein sequence: CSSSPTGQPQHF.

The rearrangement joins TRBV7-9 to TRBJ2-7; 7 bases match TRBD1. Trimming took 5 bases from V and 3 from J; bases not matched to a gene: 1. The germline gives CDR1 SEHNR, CDR2 FQNEAQ (reference sequence). The CDR3 is made up of 12 amino acids. In nucleotides, the CDR3 is TGTGCCAGCAGCAGGACAGGCTACGAGCAGTACTTC. Translation gives CASSRTGYEQYF.

The chain has TRBV7-8 and TRBJ2-7, with 11 bases aligning to TRBD2. Germline-derived CDR1 and CDR2 are SGHVS and FQNEAQ. After removal of 4 bases from V and 5 bases from J, the junction contained 10 bases not matched to a gene. The CDR3 extends over 16 amino acids. The CDR3 region is CASSYLAVAGGNEQYF. DNA of the CDR3: TGTGCCAGCAGCTACCTCGCGGTAGCGGGAGGGAACGAGCAGTACTTC.